The present entry profiles one T cell receptor (beta chain) with its context. No cognate antigen has been identified for it. Base qualities are not recorded, but no much larger clone differs from it by a single base. This sample is drawn from a study of shared clonotypes between healthy human individuals (dated by TCRdb to 2020 to 2022). At the level of the whole study: Three men and a couple of women, aged 18 to 49 years, made up the cohort. To estimate repertoire size and how much clonotypes are shared between individuals, the study performed deep sequencing of blood TCR repertoires from roughly five healthy adults. Different laboratories and diverse techniques were used to prepare libraries and sequence TCR repertoires, to increase sequencing depth and limit assay-specific biases. Leukapheresis yielded between about 0.9 and 8.9 billion PBMCs per donor.

Broader findings and caveats from the paper: Because the study included only a small number of donors, the genetic and exposure-history diversity represented was limited. Sampling was restricted to blood, and TCR repertoires in tissue are likely to differ from TCR repertoires in blood. Pairwise subsampling indicated that sequencing depth was expected to affect the degree of clonotype sharing among donors.

The CDR3 starts with the cysteine, ends with the phenylalanine, and has 14 residues. The DNA shown is the 42-base CDR3, in frame from base 1. Based on the germline V gene, the CDR1 and CDR2 sequences are MDHEN and SYDVKM. V trim: 5 bases; J trim: 3 bases; unmatched bases: 2. TCR CDR3 regions were amplified from genomic DNA by multiplex PCR using the deep immunoSEQ assay. Extracted genomic DNA from each cell subset was spread evenly across all wells of several immunoSEQ 96-well plates, with each plate serving as a replicate. For unsorted PBMC, approximately 0.3 ug of genomic DNA, equivalent to about 32,000 T cell genomes, went into each replicate PCR. Ten immunoSEQ deep assay plates were used to sequence unsorted PBMC genomic DNA. Purified libraries were quantified with a Qubit 3.0 fluorometer, sized on a Bioanalyzer 2100, and re-quantified with the KAPA Library Quantification kit. Every immunoSEQ 96-well plate was sequenced on a separate single-read 150-cycle Illumina NextSeq 550 flow cell. Per the original workflow: The immunoSEQ output contained only junctional sequences without quality scores, so filtering could not match that applied to full-length reads. Sequences were annotated with PyIR, a Python wrapper for IgBLAST v1.9, and V/J genes and CDR3 were assigned using IMGT germline references. Reads were filtered out if the reads had weak V/J assignments (E-value above 1e-6), no CDR3, stop codons, out-of-frame junctions, or ambiguous translated residues. V3J clonotypes were defined as sequences sharing the same inferred V gene, J gene, and CDR3 amino acid sequence. To compute the percentage overlap between repertoires, the number of shared unique clonotypes was divided by the size of the smaller repertoire. Three approaches were used to assess repertoire richness: RTK rarefaction, the Chao1 estimator, and Recon v2.1 estimates of unobserved clonotypes. TCRdb provides this immuneACCESS table in a form limited to in-frame rearrangements. Some clones are lacking; in checked studies, under half of them reflect an unresolved V gene, and why the rest are absent is not known. For V, J and clone size, that table is used; D and trimming come from the DNA. This sample lists a few hundred thousand clones; around 79% were detected once. The ten largest clones take up about 12% of the sample.

Donors were healthy HIV-negative adults with no recently reported acute infections or vaccinations. Every donor was a Caucasian adult residing in Nashville, Tennessee, USA. For unsorted samples, approximately 89 million PBMCs were counted, and genomic DNA was extracted using the QIAamp DNA Blood Mini kit. Blood was obtained by leukapheresis, after which PBMCs were separated by Ficoll-Histopaque density gradient centrifugation and cryopreserved in liquid nitrogen vapor phase. The sequence links TRBV28 to TRBJ2-3; 10 of the junction bases match TRBD2. Sequenced material: PBMCs. The receptor's source is a woman between 40 and 55 years old in good health. Some clones in this sample may be carry-over from other donors' samples. The CDR3: CASSKGLATDTQYF. The DNA reads as follows: TGTGCCAGCAGTAAGGGACTAGCGACAGATACGCAGTATTTT.